Listed below are T cell receptor beta chains from one sample, sequenced in a study of T cell responses to AZD1222 COVID-19 vaccine. TCRdb's table, derived via immunoSEQ multiplex PCR, lists solely in-frame clones and lacks some. The table records fewer than 70,000 clones, 65% to 80% of them present only once. This sample comprised peripheral blood, obtained 28 days after the second AZD1222 dose. All receptors come from an adult who received the AZD1222 COVID-19 vaccine. Each CDR3 is given with its conserved first and last residue. D genes are given only for firm matches. Clone size, where shown, is once, few, many, or a class for clones that have expanded.

D: NA; V: TRBV6-5; size: NA; J: TRBJ1-6; length: 15; DNA: TGTGCCAGCAGTTACTCCGGGACATTGTCCTCACCCCTCCACTTT; CDR3: CASSYSGTLSSPLHF
D: NA; V: TRBV5-1; size: NA; J: TRBJ2-1; length: 15; DNA: TGCGCATGCCAGGCGAATACCGGGACACCGAATGAGCAGTTCTTC; CDR3: CACQANTGTPNEQFF
D: NA; V: TRBV6-5; size: NA; J: TRBJ1-3; length: 13; DNA: TGTGCCAGCAGTAAAAGCGGGTTGGACACCATATATTTT; CDR3: CASSKSGLDTIYF
D: NA; V: TRBV6-2/TRBV6-3; size: NA; J: TRBJ2-5; length: 12; DNA: TGTGCCAGCAGTTATTTTGGGGAGACCCAGTACTTC; CDR3: CASSYFGETQYF
D: NA; V: TRBV5-5; size: NA; J: TRBJ1-1; length: 11; DNA: TGTGCCAGCAGCTTGGACGGGCTGGATTTCTTT; CDR3: CASSLDGLDFF
D: TRBD1; V: TRBV7-2; size: NA; J: TRBJ1-2; length: 14; DNA: TGTGCCAGCAGCTCCTCGCAGGGGGCGGGTGGCTACACCTTC; CDR3: CASSSSQGAGGYTF
D: NA; V: TRBV7-6; size: NA; J: TRBJ2-1; length: 14; DNA: TGTGCCAGCAGCCCATCGGCGGGGCGGATTGAGCAGTTCTTC; CDR3: CASSPSAGRIEQFF
D: NA; V: TRBV24-1; size: NA; J: TRBJ1-1; length: 15; DNA: TGTGCCACCAGTGACTCAGGGGTGGGGGACACTGAAGCTTTCTTT; CDR3: CATSDSGVGDTEAFF
D: TRBD2; V: TRBV5-6; size: few; J: TRBJ2-2; length: 17; DNA: TGTGCCAGCAGCTCGGCCTCGGGGAGGGAGCCCACCGGGGAGCTGTTTTTT; CDR3: CASSSASGREPTGELFF
D: NA; V: TRBV3-1/TRBV3-2; size: NA; J: TRBJ1-6; length: 20; DNA: TGTGCCAGCAGCCAAGAGGGACACGACAGTGCCCGCTCCTATAATTCACCCCTCCACTTT; CDR3: CASSQEGHDSARSYNSPLHF
D: NA; V: TRBV6-5; size: NA; J: TRBJ2-7; length: 13; DNA: TGTGCCAGCAGGAGAACAGGGTCCTACGAGCAGTACTTC; CDR3: CASRRTGSYEQYF
D: TRBD1; V: TRBV29-1; size: NA; J: TRBJ2-2; length: 16; DNA: TGCAGCGCTGGAGAGACAGGGGGCGTAGGGGCCGGGGAGCTGTTTTTT; CDR3: CSAGETGGVGAGELFF
D: TRBD1; V: TRBV2; size: once; J: TRBJ2-5; length: 14; DNA: TGTGCCAGCAGTACGGGACAGGGGGTAGAGACCCAGTACTTC; CDR3: CASSTGQGVETQYF
D: TRBD1; V: TRBV4-1; size: NA; J: TRBJ2-7; length: 16; DNA: TGCGCCAGCAGCCAAGATTGGGACAGGGAATACGACGAGCAGTACTTC; CDR3: CASSQDWDREYDEQYF
D: TRBD2; V: TRBV6-1; size: NA; J: TRBJ2-3; length: 17; DNA: TGTGCCAGCAGTGAAGGGATCTACGGGGGGGCCCTAGATACGCAGTATTTT; CDR3: CASSEGIYGGALDTQYF
D: NA; V: TRBV5-1; size: NA; J: TRBJ1-1; length: 13; DNA: TGCGCCAGCAGCTTGAGGTTGAACACTGAAGCTTTCTTT; CDR3: CASSLRLNTEAFF
D: TRBD1; V: TRBV4-1; size: NA; J: TRBJ1-4; length: 17; DNA: TGCGCCAGCAGCCAAGATAGTCTGACAGGGAATAATGAAAAACTGTTTTTT; CDR3: CASSQDSLTGNNEKLFF
D: NA; V: TRBV3-1/TRBV3-2; size: once; J: TRBJ2-5; length: 16; DNA: TGTGCCAGCAGCCCCTCAACAGGGTTCCCCCAAGAGACCCAGTACTTC; CDR3: CASSPSTGFPQETQYF
D: TRBD1; V: TRBV27; size: NA; J: TRBJ1-1; length: 13; DNA: TGTGCCAGCAGGCCAGGGACAGGGCAAGGAGCTTTCTTT; CDR3: CASRPGTGQGAFF
D: TRBD2; V: TRBV28; size: NA; J: TRBJ2-1; length: 15; DNA: TGTGCCGCTGGGGGACTAGCGGGGGGTCACAATGAGCAGTTCTTC; CDR3: CAAGGLAGGHNEQFF
D: NA; V: TRBV5-1; size: NA; J: TRBJ2-3; length: 13; DNA: TGCGCCAGCATGCAGGGGAGCACAGATACGCAGTATTTT; CDR3: CASMQGSTDTQYF
D: TRBD1; V: TRBV4-2; size: NA; J: TRBJ1-5; length: 13; DNA: TGTGCCAGCAGCCGAGGGGGCGGGCAGCCCCAGCATTTT; CDR3: CASSRGGGQPQHF
D: TRBD2; V: TRBV5-1; size: NA; J: TRBJ2-2; length: 17; DNA: TGCGCCAGCAGCTTACTTACTAGCGGGGCAACCACCGGGGAGCTGTTTTTT; CDR3: CASSLLTSGATTGELFF
D: NA; V: TRBV18; size: NA; J: TRBJ1-3; length: 14; DNA: TGTGCCAGCTCACCGGACAGCTCTGGAAACACCATATATTTT; CDR3: CASSPDSSGNTIYF
D: NA; V: TRBV7-2; size: NA; J: TRBJ2-1; length: 13; DNA: TGTGCCAGCAGACCAGCAGGGGAGGATGAGCAGTTCTTC; CDR3: CASRPAGEDEQFF
D: NA; V: TRBV2; size: NA; J: TRBJ2-5; length: 13; DNA: TGTGCCAGCAGACAGGGCCCTGAAGAGACCCAGTACTTC; CDR3: CASRQGPEETQYF
D: NA; V: TRBV19; size: NA; J: TRBJ1-1; length: 14; DNA: TGTGCCAGTAGTATTCGGGTACTGAACACTGAAGCTTTCTTT; CDR3: CASSIRVLNTEAFF
D: NA; V: TRBV13; size: NA; J: TRBJ2-1; length: 14; DNA: TGTGCCAGCAGCCCCTACAGGGAATCCGATGAGCAGTTCTTC; CDR3: CASSPYRESDEQFF
D: NA; V: TRBV19; size: NA; J: TRBJ2-7; length: 14; DNA: TGTGCCAGTAGTATAGTTGGCAGCTCCTACGAGCAGTACTTC; CDR3: CASSIVGSSYEQYF
D: TRBD2; V: TRBV7-8; size: NA; J: TRBJ2-3; length: 13; DNA: TGTGCCAGCAGCTCGGGGGGAGCAGATACGCAGTATTTT; CDR3: CASSSGGADTQYF
D: NA; V: TRBV6-1; size: few; J: TRBJ1-4; length: 15; DNA: TGTGCCAGCAGTGAAGGGCAGCCCTTAACGGAAAAACTGTTTTTT; CDR3: CASSEGQPLTEKLFF
D: TRBD1; V: TRBV5-1; size: NA; J: TRBJ2-1; length: 15; DNA: TGCGCCAGCAGCTTGCCCACCGGACAGGGGCGTGAGCAGTTCTTC; CDR3: CASSLPTGQGREQFF
D: NA; V: TRBV9; size: NA; J: TRBJ2-5; length: 16; DNA: TGTGCCAGCAGCGGATCTGACGGCGGGGTGGGAGAGACCCAGTACTTC; CDR3: CASSGSDGGVGETQYF
D: NA; V: TRBV3-1/TRBV3-2; size: NA; J: TRBJ1-4; length: 14; DNA: TGTGCCAGCAGCCACAAAGGGACGGTTGAAAAACTGTTTTTT; CDR3: CASSHKGTVEKLFF
D: NA; V: TRBV14; size: NA; J: TRBJ2-7; length: 17; DNA: TGTGCCAGCAGCCAAGGGGCCAAGGGGGGGCTAGAACACGAGCAGTACTTC; CDR3: CASSQGAKGGLEHEQYF
D: NA; V: TRBV28; size: NA; J: TRBJ2-7; length: 17; DNA: TGTGCCAGCAGTTTAAATCTCCAGCGCCCCGGCTCCTACGAGCAGTACTTC; CDR3: CASSLNLQRPGSYEQYF
D: NA; V: TRBV21-1; size: NA; J: TRBJ2-3; length: 18; DNA: TGTGCCAGCAGCGGTGGGCGCGGGGATAAAACTAGCACAGATACGCAGTATTTT; CDR3: CASSGGRGDKTSTDTQYF
D: TRBD2; V: TRBV7-9; size: NA; J: TRBJ2-2; length: 14; DNA: TGTGCCAGCACCCCCCGGCTAGCTGGGGGGGTGCTGTTTTTT; CDR3: CASTPRLAGGVLFF
D: NA; V: TRBV28; size: NA; J: TRBJ2-3; length: 16; DNA: TGTGCCAGCAGTTTATTAGGTCGGGACTTCACAGATACGCAGTATTTT; CDR3: CASSLLGRDFTDTQYF
D: NA; V: TRBV3-1/TRBV3-2; size: NA; J: TRBJ1-2; length: 14; DNA: TGTGCCAGCAGCCAAGGACCAGGGGACTATGGCTACACCTTC; CDR3: CASSQGPGDYGYTF
D: NA; V: TRBV7-2; size: NA; J: TRBJ2-2; length: 16; DNA: TGTGCCAGCAGCGACGGCAGGGCGGCGGCGACCGGGGAGCTGTTTTTT; CDR3: CASSDGRAAATGELFF
D: NA; V: TRBV5-1; size: NA; J: TRBJ2-2; length: 13; DNA: TGCGCCAGCCGATTTGGGGGCACCGGGGAGCTGTTTTTT; CDR3: CASRFGGTGELFF
D: TRBD2; V: TRBV28; size: NA; J: TRBJ2-1; length: 15; DNA: TGTGCCAGCAGCCCTCTAGCGGGGGGGTACAATGAGCAGTTCTTC; CDR3: CASSPLAGGYNEQFF
D: TRBD2; V: TRBV6-5; size: NA; J: TRBJ2-3; length: 16; DNA: TGTGCCAGCAGTTCCCTAGCGGGGGGGCCCACAGATACGCAGTATTTT; CDR3: CASSSLAGGPTDTQYF
D: NA; V: TRBV28; size: NA; J: TRBJ2-5; length: 14; DNA: TGTGCCAGCAGTCAGAACCAGGGTACGGAGACCCAGTACTTC; CDR3: CASSQNQGTETQYF
D: NA; V: TRBV5-4; size: NA; J: TRBJ1-2; length: 15; DNA: TGTGCCAGCAGCTTGTCCAGGCGCGAAAACTATGGCTACACCTTC; CDR3: CASSLSRRENYGYTF
D: NA; V: TRBV7-3; size: NA; J: TRBJ2-2; length: 16; DNA: TGTGCCAGCAGCTTACGCCTGGCGGGGGCCCCCGGGGAGCTGTTTTTT; CDR3: CASSLRLAGAPGELFF
D: NA; V: TRBV6-1; size: NA; J: TRBJ2-2; length: 17; DNA: TGTGCCAGCAGTGAAATTTTTGGGGCCGAGGCGTCCGGGGAGCTGTTTTTT; CDR3: CASSEIFGAEASGELFF
D: NA; V: TRBV15; size: NA; J: TRBJ1-3; length: 16; DNA: TGTGCCACCAGCAGAGATAGGCCGTCCTCTGGAAACACCATATATTTT; CDR3: CATSRDRPSSGNTIYF
D: NA; V: TRBV11-3; size: NA; J: TRBJ1-1; length: 14; DNA: TGTGCCAGCAGCTTAGCAACAGAGAACACTGAAGCTTTCTTT; CDR3: CASSLATENTEAFF
D: NA; V: TRBV5-1; size: few; J: TRBJ1-1; length: 14; DNA: TGCGCCAGCAGCTTGGGGCTGAGGAACACTGAAGCTTTCTTT; CDR3: CASSLGLRNTEAFF
D: TRBD2; V: TRBV18; size: NA; J: TRBJ2-3; length: 15; DNA: TGTGCCAGCTCACCGGGACTAGGCCCCACAGATACGCAGTATTTT; CDR3: CASSPGLGPTDTQYF
D: TRBD1; V: TRBV6-5; size: few; J: TRBJ1-5; length: 14; DNA: TGTGCCAGCAGTCCAGGGGGTAGCAATCAGCCCCAGCATTTT; CDR3: CASSPGGSNQPQHF
D: NA; V: TRBV4-1; size: once; J: TRBJ1-2; length: 16; DNA: TGCGCCAGCAGCCAAGATCTAAACAGGGTGAACTATGGCTACACCTTC; CDR3: CASSQDLNRVNYGYTF